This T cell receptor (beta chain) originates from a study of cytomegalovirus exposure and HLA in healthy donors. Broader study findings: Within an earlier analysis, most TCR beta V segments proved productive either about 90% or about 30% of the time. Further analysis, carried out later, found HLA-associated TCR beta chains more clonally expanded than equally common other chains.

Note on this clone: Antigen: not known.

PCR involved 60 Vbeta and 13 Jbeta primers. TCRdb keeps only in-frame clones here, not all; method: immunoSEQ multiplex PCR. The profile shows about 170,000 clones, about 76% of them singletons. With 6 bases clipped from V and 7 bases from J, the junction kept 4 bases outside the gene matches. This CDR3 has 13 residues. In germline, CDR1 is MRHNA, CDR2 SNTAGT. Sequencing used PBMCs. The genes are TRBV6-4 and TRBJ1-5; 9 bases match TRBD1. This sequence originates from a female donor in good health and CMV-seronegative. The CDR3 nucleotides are TGTGCCAGCAGCCAGGACAGGGGACAGCCCCAGCATTTT. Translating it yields CASSQDRGQPQHF.